This T cell receptor beta chain was recovered during a study of blood T cell repertoires in COVID-19. Study summary: Samples taken during acute and convalescent COVID-19 were collected in the United States, Italy and Spain.

Seattle participants joined during active infection and were tracked over time. Original processing notes: Nucleated cell number was recorded as an estimate derived from reference gene primer amplification. The assay was immunoSEQ multiplex PCR, and TCRdb's table has in-frame clones only and misses some. V, J and clone size are taken as reported in that table, and D and trimming were inferred from the DNA itself. Of more than 150,000 clones listed, about 86% are singletons. What was sequenced was peripheral blood. The clonotype comes from a woman aged 70-85 years with COVID-19, enrolled during active disease.

CDR3 loop: CAWSPTTGGGRSDEQFF. The CDR3 DNA follows: TGTGCCTGGAGTCCTACGACAGGGGGCGGGAGGAGTGATGAGCAGTTCTTC. The genes are TRBV30 and TRBJ2-1, with 10 bases fitting TRBD1. This CDR3 is built from 17 residues. V was pared by 2 bases and J by 8 bases, with 15 bases of the junction left unmatched. Germline V gives CDR1 GTSNPN, CDR2 SVGIG (reference sequence). Full variable domain (missing parts from reference TRBV30 and TRBJ2-1): SQTIHQWPATLVQPVGSPLSLECTVEGTSNPNLYWYRQAAGRGLQLLFYSVGIGQISSEVPQNLSASRPQDRQFILSSKKLLLSDSGFYLCAWSPTTGGGRSDEQFFGPGTRLTVL.